One and the same sample provided the 11 T cell receptor beta chains below, sequenced in a study of Graves' ophthalmopathy and Graves' hyperthyroidism. RNA transcripts yielded amplified TCR beta CDR3 regions. HTBI primers were used in a first-round RT-PCR, which preceded a second-round multiplex PCR. TCRdb re-analysed the multiplex PCR reads in MiXCR, keeping a single row per CDR3 protein. The table records hundreds of thousands of distinct CDR3 sequences, about two fifths of them present only once. The sample comprised peripheral blood. The receptors stem from an adult man with Graves' ophthalmopathy.

This clonotype was counted a single time. This rearrangement joins TRBV10-3 to TRBJ2-2; 8 bases map to TRBD1. CDR1 is ENHRY and CDR2 is SYGVKD in the germline V gene. The CDR3 sequence is 17 residues long. V trimming: 4 bases; J trimming: 3 bases; junction bases outside the gene matches: 10. In DNA form, the CDR3 reads TGTGCCATCAGTGCGGCAGGGGGCGACGGCTACACCGGGGAGCTGTTTTTT. It is translated as CAISAAGGDGYTGELFF.

In this sample, this clonotype turned up once. Since the CDR3 does not end with the conserved phenylalanine or tryptophan, this likely comes from a read error. The CDR3 sequence: CATSRSFRGGVTEAFL. DNA for the CDR3: TGCGCCACCAGCAGATCATTCAGGGGCGGTGTCACTGAAGCTTTCCTT. The chain joins TRBV15 to TRBJ1-1; tentative D call: TRBD1 (6 bases). This CDR3 contains 16 residues. CDR1 and CDR2 from the germline V gene are LNHNV and YYDKDF (reference sequence).

This chain connects TRBV5-4 to TRBJ2-7, with 9 nucleotides matching TRBD2. The CDR3 contains 15 residues. In germline, CDR1 is SGHNT, CDR2 YYREEE (reference sequence). V was clipped by 0 bases and J by 6 bases; unmatched bases: 7. CDR3 protein: CASSLVSSGAGEQYF. The CDR3 coding sequence is TGTGCCAGCAGCTTGGTGTCTAGCGGGGCGGGCGAGCAGTACTTC.

This clonotype was detected only once. The chain is built from TRBV15 and TRBJ1-2, with a weak D call TRBD1 (6 bases). CDR3 length equals 15 residues. Germline values: CDR1 LNHNV, CDR2 YYDKDF (reference sequence). V was shortened by 3 bases and J by 4 bases, with 15 bases between the two germline ends. CDR3 DNA sequence: TGTGCCACCAGCAGTCCAACAGGGTTCGCCTATGGCTACACCTTC. Protein sequence: CATSSPTGFAYGYTF.

This clonotype was detected a few times. V usage is TRBV3-1 and J usage is TRBJ1-1; no reliable D call. This CDR3 has 15 residues. Looked up from germline, CDR1 is LGHDT and CDR2 is YNNKEL (reference sequence). V lost 4 bases to trimming and J lost 1 base, with 13 bases between them. The CDR3 bases are TGTGCCAGCAGCCTACGAGGACGGCCGAACACTGAAGCTTTCTTT. Residues: CASSLRGRPNTEAFF.

This clonotype has at least ten counts. This sequence joins TRBV7-8 and TRBJ2-5; D is unresolved. There are 13 residues in the CDR3. The V gene's germline CDR1 is SGHVS and CDR2 FQNEAQ. V gave up 5 bases and J gave up 7 bases, with 14 bases separating them. The DNA of the CDR3 is TGTGCCAGCAGCCCATGGTCCTTGGGGACCCAGTACTTC. Its protein is CASSPWSLGTQYF. The complete variable domain, with remaining parts taken from reference TRBV7-8 and TRBJ2-5, reads GAGVSQSPRYKVAKRGQDVALRCDPISGHVSLFWYQQALGQGPEFLTYFQNEAQLDKSGLPSDRFFAERPEGSVSTLKIQRTQQEDSAVYLCASSPWSLGTQYFGPGTRLLVL.

The CDR3 nucleotides are TGTGCTAGTGGTTTGCCAAACACAGATACGCAGTATTTT. It is translated as CASGLPNTDTQYF. This rearrangement joins TRBV12-3 or TRBV12-4 to TRBJ2-3; D not certain. CDR3 length equals 13 residues.

The gene calls are TRBV12-3 or TRBV12-4 and TRBJ1-6, with D possibly TRBD1 on 5 matching bases. V was clipped by 8 bases and J by 15 bases, with 14 bases between them. The CDR3 spans 11 residues. As DNA, the CDR3 is TGTGCCAGCGGGCCTCAGGGACTCCTCCACTTT. This encodes CASGPQGLLHF.

This clonotype was seen ten or more times. The chain employs TRBV25-1 and TRBJ1-1; D unresolved. The germline V gene encodes CDR1 MGHDK and CDR2 SYGVNS. With 11 bases removed from V and 6 bases from J, the gap between germline ends came to 4 bases. CDR3 length: 8 amino acids. Here the CDR3 reads CAGAEAFF. CDR3 sequence (DNA): TGTGCCGGCGCTGAAGCTTTCTTT.

In its sample, this clonotype was seen once. This chain joins TRBV2 and TRBJ1-1, with D maybe TRBD1 (5 bases). The germline gives CDR1 SNHLY, CDR2 FYNNEI. Trimming took 5 bases from V and 0 from J, leaving 16 bases between them. There are 16 residues in the CDR3. CDR3 in DNA: TGTGCCAGCAGTCCAGGCGGGGCGAACATGAACACTGAAGCTTTCTTT. Amino acids: CASSPGGANMNTEAFF. The full variable domain, in which reference TRBV2 and TRBJ1-1 provide the parts outside the CDR3, is EPEVTQTPSHQVTQMGQEVILRCVPISNHLYFYWYRQILGQKVEFLVSFYNNEISEKSEIFDDQFSVERPDGSNFTLKIRSTKLEDSAMYFCASSPGGANMNTEAFFGQGTRLTVV.

The chain is built from TRBV11-1 and TRBJ2-7; 9 bases agree with TRBD1. Germline CDR1 and CDR2: SGHAT and FQDESV (reference sequence). V lost 7 bases and J lost 3; bases outside the gene matches: 10. CDR3 length equals 15 residues. CDR3 loop: CASNTGTGPLYEQYF. The DNA for the CDR3 is TGTGCCAGCAACACAGGGACAGGGCCCCTCTACGAGCAGTACTTC.